Sequencing of this T cell receptor beta chain was carried out in a study of T cell changes during pregnancy in multiple sclerosis. Germline CDR1 LNHDA, CDR2 SQIVND (reference sequence). The CDR3 sequence is 13 residues long. In regard to this clone: An end of the junction differs from the germline gene, which may be a read error.

Repertoires were generated with immunoSEQ multiplex PCR, while TCRdb's copy carries only in-frame clones and drops some. Of about 27,000 clones listed, roughly 87% were seen once; the top ten hold approximately 16%. Here the sequenced sample was CD8+ T cells from peripheral blood mononuclear cells, taken in the second trimester of pregnancy. The J gene is TRBJ2-2, the V gene TRBV19; no reliable D call. The TCR originated in a female donor with multiple sclerosis, enrolled in a pregnancy study. The CDR3 loop is CASSTASTRELFF. In DNA form, the CDR3 reads TGTGCCAGTAGTACAGCGAGCACCCGGGAGCTGTTTTTT. The full variable domain, rest sourced from reference TRBV19 and TRBJ2-2, is DGGITQSPKYLFRKEGQNVTLSCEQNLNHDAMYWYRQDPGQGLRLIYYSQIVNDFQKGDIAEGYSVSREKKESFPLTVTSAQKNPTAFYLCASSTASTRELFFGEGSRLTVL.